The T cell receptor (beta chain) described here comes from a study of T cells in Graves' hyperthyroidism and ophthalmopathy. Of note for this clonotype: Antigen specificity is unknown.

Graves' hyperthyroidism is called stable when ophthalmopathy does not progress within 18 months. Recently diagnosed hyperthyroidism of less than 2 months' duration affected patients aged 18 to 65. Whole-study results and caveats: Ophthalmopathy onset followed model prediction by a median approximately 5.9 months. Blood also showed most of the thyroid clonotypes that were expanded above 0.001.

Researchers took RNA transcripts and amplified the TCR beta CDR3 regions from them. First-round RT-PCR targeting the TCR CDR3 was performed with the HTBI primer set. A single record per CDR3 protein comes from TCRdb applying MiXCR to the multiplex PCR reads. The sample shows around 620,000 distinct CDR3 sequences, around 15% of them seen only once. Sequencing was done on a sample of blood. The receptor's source is a woman under 40 with Graves' hyperthyroidism.

This chain's CDR3 is CASSPRSSVYEQYF. In DNA form, the CDR3 reads TGTGCCAGCTCACCAAGGTCGTCGGTCTACGAGCAGTACTTC. The chain joins TRBV18 to TRBJ2-7, with no clear D. This CDR3 has 14 residues. Trimming took 2 bases from V and 3 from J, leaving 11 bases between them. CDR1 and CDR2 (germline): KGHSH, LQKENI. The complete variable domain, with remaining parts taken from reference TRBV18 and TRBJ2-7, reads NAGVMQNPRHLVRRRGQEARLRCSPMKGHSHVYWYRQLPEEGLKFMVYLQKENIIDESGMPKERFSAEFPKEGPSILRIQQVVRGDSAAYFCASSPRSSVYEQYFGPGTRLTVT.